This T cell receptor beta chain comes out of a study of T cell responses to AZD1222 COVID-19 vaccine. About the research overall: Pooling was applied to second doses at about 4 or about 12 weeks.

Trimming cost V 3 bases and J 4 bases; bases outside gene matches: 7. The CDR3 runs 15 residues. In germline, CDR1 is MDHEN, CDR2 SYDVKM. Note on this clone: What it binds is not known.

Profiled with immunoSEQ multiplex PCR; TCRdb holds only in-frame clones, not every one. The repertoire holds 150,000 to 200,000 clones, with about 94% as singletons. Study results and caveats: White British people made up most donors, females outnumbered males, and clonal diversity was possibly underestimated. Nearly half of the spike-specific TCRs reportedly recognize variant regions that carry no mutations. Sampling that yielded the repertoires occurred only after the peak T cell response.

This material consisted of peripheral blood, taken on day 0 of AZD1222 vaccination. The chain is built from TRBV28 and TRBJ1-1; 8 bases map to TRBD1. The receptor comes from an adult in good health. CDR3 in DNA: TGTGCCAGCAGTTTTCGGGACAGGTGGGGCACTGAAGCTTTCTTT. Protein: CASSFRDRWGTEAFF.